The present entry profiles one T cell receptor beta chain with its context. Its antigen is unknown. Here, both gene names and germline sequences come from the mouse. The read halts 1 residue ahead of the CDR3 end, with the missing end drawn from the germline J gene. The receptor library was made with the immunoSEQ multiplex PCR assay. Adaptive Biotechnologies performed the TCRbeta CDR3 sequencing at survey depth and reported CDR3 sequences, V/J genes, productive frequency and template counts. Amplification of TCR beta CDR3 regions started from genomic DNA instead of RNA. In the authors' own workflow: Pairwise repertoire overlap between tissues was quantified with Jensen-Shannon divergence, where 1 means complete divergence and 0 identical. Based on pairwise JSD values, tissues were grouped by single-linkage agglomerative hierarchical clustering, and the results were shown as dendrograms. All patient samples were analyzed with GLIPH2 using simulation_depth 1000, kmer_min_depth 3 and cdr3_length_cutoff 8, and only groups containing more than two unique CDR3s were kept. A standardized tissue-overlap score was calculated by extrapolating Jaccard GLIPH-group overlap across patients to a standard repertoire size of 1000 clones. Linear mixed-effect models, with tissue as a fixed effect and individual as a random effect, were used to test how diversity related to clinical or experimental variables. TCRdb took over this immuneACCESS table, retaining in-frame rearrangements with V and J assigned. Such tables are incomplete; in checked studies, under half of the missing clones stem from an unresolved V gene, and the remainder is unexplained. That table is the source of V, J and clone size, and D and trimming were worked out from the DNA. The sample table records 2,000 or so clones; 55% to 65% of these occur just once. The ten top clones hold roughly 73% of the sample.

This sample was taken from a study of tissue T cells after allogeneic stem cell transplantation (dated by TCRdb to 2021 to 2024). A note on the overall study: Using research autopsies of patients with and without GVHD, plus mouse models of GVHD, the study profiled TCR beta repertoires across many tissues. The human arm was a prospective observational study without blinding or randomization.

The time point label here, explained by the study, means: mouse harvest day 7 after allogeneic transplant. Each mouse graft, delivered by tail vein injection, combined 10^6 splenic CD5+ T cells with 10^7 T-cell-depleted bone marrow cells. To model GVHD in mice, a major MHC-mismatch B6 (H2b) into BALB/c (H2d) model was used, and tissues were profiled at day 7 or 14. On day 7 or 14 post-transplant, mouse tissues and retro-orbital blood were harvested with separate sterile tools for each animal, and livers were flushed before harvest. Before genomic DNA isolation with the DNeasy Blood & Tissue Kit, mouse tissues were minced with razor blades in buffered saline. V and J lose 0 bases and 4 bases, and a span of 7 bases separates them. The CDR3 numbers 13 residues from cysteine through phenylalanine. Part of the CDR3 DNA is given, 36 bases translated from base 1. For CDR1 and CDR2, the germline V gene lists NSHNY and SYGAGN.

What the authors observed across the whole study: A small and clinically heterogeneous patient cohort was studied, and sampling depth was acknowledged as a limitation. Only a few T cell clones appeared in more than one patient, yet motif-based clustering showed tissue-specific repertoire signatures that were shared between patients. Within patients, how anatomically similar tissues were was a major factor shaping TCR repertoire composition, regardless of disease or transplant status. Which tissue TCRs were alloreactive or antigen-specific was not determined in the study, and some of the clones might have been host cells that persisted. Blood and spleen T cells captured only a limited portion of the TCR repertoire detected in tissues, in both patients and mice.

The TCR originated in a female BALB/c mouse given C57BL/6 T cells with graft-versus-host disease after an allogeneic hematopoietic cell transplant. The sample comprised spleen. The rearranged chain carries TRBV13-1 and TRBJ1-1; no D gene is confidently identified. The sequenced CDR3 bases are TGTGCCAGCAGTGATGCACGGGGCACAGAAGTCTTC. Its coded protein is CASSDARGTEVF. The whole CDR3 protein is CASSDARGTEVFF.